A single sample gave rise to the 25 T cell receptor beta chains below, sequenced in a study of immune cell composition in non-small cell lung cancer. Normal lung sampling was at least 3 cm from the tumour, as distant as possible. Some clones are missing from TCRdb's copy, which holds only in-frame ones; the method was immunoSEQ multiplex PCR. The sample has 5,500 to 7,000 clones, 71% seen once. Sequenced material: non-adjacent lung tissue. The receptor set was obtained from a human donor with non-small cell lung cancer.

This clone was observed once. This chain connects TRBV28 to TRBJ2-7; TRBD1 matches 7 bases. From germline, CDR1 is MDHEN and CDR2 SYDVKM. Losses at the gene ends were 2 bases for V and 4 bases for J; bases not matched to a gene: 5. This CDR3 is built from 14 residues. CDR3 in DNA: TGTGCCAGCAGTTTAACCGACAGGGATTACGAGCAGTACTTC. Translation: CASSLTDRDYEQYF. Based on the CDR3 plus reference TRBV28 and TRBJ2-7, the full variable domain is DVKVTQSSRYLVKRTGEKVFLECVQDMDHENMFWYRQDPGLGLRLIYFSYDVKMKEKGDIPEGYSVSREKKERFSLILESASTNQTSMYLCASSLTDRDYEQYFGPGTRLTVT.

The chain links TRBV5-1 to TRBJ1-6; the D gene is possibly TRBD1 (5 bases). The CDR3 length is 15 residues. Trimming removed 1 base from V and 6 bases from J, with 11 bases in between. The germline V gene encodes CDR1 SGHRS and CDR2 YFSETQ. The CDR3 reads CASSLIGQTNSPLHF. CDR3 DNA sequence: TGCGCCAGCAGCTTGATAGGACAAACTAATTCACCCCTCCACTTT. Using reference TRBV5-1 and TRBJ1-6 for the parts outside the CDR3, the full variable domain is KAGVTQTPRYLIKTRGQQVTLSCSPISGHRSVSWYQQTPGQGLQFLFEYFSETQRNKGNFPGRFSGRQFSNSRSEMNVSTLELGDSALYLCASSLIGQTNSPLHFGNGTRLTVT.

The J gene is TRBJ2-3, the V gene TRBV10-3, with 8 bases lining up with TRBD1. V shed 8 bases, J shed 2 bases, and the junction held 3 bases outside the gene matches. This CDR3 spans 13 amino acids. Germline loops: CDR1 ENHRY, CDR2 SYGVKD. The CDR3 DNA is TGTGCCATCCAGGGGGCCCTCACAGATACGCAGTATTTT. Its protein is CAIQGALTDTQYF.

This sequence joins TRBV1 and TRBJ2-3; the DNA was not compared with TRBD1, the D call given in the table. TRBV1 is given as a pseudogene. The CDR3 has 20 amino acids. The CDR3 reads CTSSQRPGQGQAICTDTQYF. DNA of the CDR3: TGCACCAGCAGCCAACGTCCGGGACAGGGCCAGGCGATATGCACAGATACGCAGTATTTT.

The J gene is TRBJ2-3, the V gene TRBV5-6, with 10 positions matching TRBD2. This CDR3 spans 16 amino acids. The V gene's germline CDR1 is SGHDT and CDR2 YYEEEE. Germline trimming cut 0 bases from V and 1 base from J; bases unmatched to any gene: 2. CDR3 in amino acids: CASSLAGTSGTDTQYF. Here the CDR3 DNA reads TGTGCCAGCAGCTTGGCGGGGACTAGCGGCACAGATACGCAGTATTTT.

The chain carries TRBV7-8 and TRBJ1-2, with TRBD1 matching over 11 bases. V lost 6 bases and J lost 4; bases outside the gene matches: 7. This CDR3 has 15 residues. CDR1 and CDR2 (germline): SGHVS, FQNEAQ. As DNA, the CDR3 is TGTGCCAGCAGGGACAGGGGGCGGGGATTCTATGGCTACACCTTC. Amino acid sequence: CASRDRGRGFYGYTF.

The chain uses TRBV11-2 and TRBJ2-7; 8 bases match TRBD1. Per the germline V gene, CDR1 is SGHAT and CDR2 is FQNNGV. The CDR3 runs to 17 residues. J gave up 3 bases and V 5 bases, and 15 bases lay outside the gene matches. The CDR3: CASSRDRYTGGFYEQYF. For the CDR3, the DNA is TGTGCCAGCAGCAGGGACAGGTACACTGGGGGATTCTACGAGCAGTACTTC.

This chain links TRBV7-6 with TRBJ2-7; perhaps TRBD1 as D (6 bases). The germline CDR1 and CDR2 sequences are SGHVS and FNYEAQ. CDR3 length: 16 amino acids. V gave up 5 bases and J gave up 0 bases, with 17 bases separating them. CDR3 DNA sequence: TGTGCCAGCAGCCCTCAGACAGGTTCCACCTCCTACGAGCAGTACTTC. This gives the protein CASSPQTGSTSYEQYF. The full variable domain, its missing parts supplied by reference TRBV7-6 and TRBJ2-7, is GAGVSQSPRYKVTKRGQDVALRCDPISGHVSLYWYRQALGQGPEFLTYFNYEAQQDKSGLPNDRFSAERPEGSISTLTIQRTEQRDSAMYRCASSPQTGSTSYEQYFGPGTRLTVT.

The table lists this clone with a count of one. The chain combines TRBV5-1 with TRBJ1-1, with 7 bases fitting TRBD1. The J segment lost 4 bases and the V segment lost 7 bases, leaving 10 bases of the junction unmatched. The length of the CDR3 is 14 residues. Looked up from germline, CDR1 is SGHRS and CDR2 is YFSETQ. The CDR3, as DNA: TGCGCCAGCGGGGCAGGGGGAGAGACCACTGAAGCTTTCTTT. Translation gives CASGAGGETTEAFF.

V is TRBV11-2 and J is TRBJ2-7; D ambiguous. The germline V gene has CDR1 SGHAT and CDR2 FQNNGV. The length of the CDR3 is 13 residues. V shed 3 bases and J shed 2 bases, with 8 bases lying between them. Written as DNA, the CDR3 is TGTGCCAGCAGCTTCAGTATCACCTACGAGCAGTACTTC. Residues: CASSFSITYEQYF.

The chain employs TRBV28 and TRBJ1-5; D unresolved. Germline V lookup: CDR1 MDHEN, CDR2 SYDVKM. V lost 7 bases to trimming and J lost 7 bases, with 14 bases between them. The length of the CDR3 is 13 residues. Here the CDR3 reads CASTLWAGQPQHF. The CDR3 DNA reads TGTGCCAGCACCCTATGGGCCGGACAGCCCCAGCATTTT.

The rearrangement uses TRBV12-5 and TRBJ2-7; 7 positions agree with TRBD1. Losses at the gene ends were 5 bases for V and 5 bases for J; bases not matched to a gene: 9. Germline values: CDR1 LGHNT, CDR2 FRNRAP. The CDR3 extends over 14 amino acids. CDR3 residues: CASGTGTAQNEQYF. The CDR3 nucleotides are TGTGCTAGTGGTACAGGGACAGCTCAGAACGAGCAGTACTTC.

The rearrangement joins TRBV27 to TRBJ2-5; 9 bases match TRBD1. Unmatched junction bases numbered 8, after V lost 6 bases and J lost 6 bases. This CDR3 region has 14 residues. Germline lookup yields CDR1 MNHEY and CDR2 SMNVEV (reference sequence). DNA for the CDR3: TGTGCCAGCAGGCGGGACAGGGATCGGCAGACCCAGTACTTC. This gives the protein CASRRDRDRQTQYF.

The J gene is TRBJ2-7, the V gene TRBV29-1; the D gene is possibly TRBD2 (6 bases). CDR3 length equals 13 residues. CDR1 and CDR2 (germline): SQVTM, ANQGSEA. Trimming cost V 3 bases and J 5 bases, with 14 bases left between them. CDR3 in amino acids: CSVEGLDTNEQYF. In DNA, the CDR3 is TGCAGCGTTGAGGGACTCGACACAAACGAGCAGTACTTC.

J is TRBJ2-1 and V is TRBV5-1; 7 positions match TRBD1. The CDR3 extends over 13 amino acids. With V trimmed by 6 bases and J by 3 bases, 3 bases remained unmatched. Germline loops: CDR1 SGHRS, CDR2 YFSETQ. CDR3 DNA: TGCGCCAGCACCCGGGACAGCTACAATGAGCAGTTCTTC. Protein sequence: CASTRDSYNEQFF. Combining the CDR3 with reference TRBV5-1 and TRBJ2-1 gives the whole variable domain KAGVTQTPRYLIKTRGQQVTLSCSPISGHRSVSWYQQTPGQGLQFLFEYFSETQRNKGNFPGRFSGRQFSNSRSEMNVSTLELGDSALYLCASTRDSYNEQFFGPGTRLTVL.

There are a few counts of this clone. The CDR3 region is CASSLGTVNTEAFF. Here the CDR3 DNA reads TGTGCCAGCAGCTTGGGGACAGTGAACACTGAAGCTTTCTTT. This chain uses TRBV5-4 with TRBJ1-1; a weak D match, TRBD1 (6 bases). The CDR3 sequence is 14 residues long. Germline lookup yields CDR1 SGHNT and CDR2 YYREEE (reference sequence). Trimming cost V 0 bases and J 0 bases, with 6 bases left between them. Full variable domain (rest looked up from reference TRBV5-4 and TRBJ1-1): ETGVTQSPTHLIKTRGQQVTLRCSSQSGHNTVSWYQQALGQGPQFIFQYYREEENGRGNFPPRFSGLQFPNYSSELNVNALELDDSALYLCASSLGTVNTEAFFGQGTRLTVV.

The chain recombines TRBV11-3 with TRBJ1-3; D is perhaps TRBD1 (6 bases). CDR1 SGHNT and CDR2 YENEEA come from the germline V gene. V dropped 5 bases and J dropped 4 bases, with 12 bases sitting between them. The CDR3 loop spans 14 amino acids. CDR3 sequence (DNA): TGTGCCAGCAGCCCCTCCGGGACAGGAAACACCATATATTTT. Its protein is CASSPSGTGNTIYF.

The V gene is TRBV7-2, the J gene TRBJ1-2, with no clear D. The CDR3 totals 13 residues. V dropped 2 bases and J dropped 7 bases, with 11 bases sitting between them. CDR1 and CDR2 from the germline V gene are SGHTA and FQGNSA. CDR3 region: CASSLSLTVGYTF. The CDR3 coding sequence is TGTGCCAGCAGCTTAAGTTTAACGGTTGGCTACACCTTC.

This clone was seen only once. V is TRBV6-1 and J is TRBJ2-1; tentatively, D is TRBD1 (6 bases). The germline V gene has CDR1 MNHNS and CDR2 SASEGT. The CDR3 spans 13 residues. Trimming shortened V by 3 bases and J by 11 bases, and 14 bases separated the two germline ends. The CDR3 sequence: CASSDWPQGKQFF. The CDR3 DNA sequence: TGTGCCAGCAGTGACTGGCCACAGGGAAAGCAGTTCTTC.

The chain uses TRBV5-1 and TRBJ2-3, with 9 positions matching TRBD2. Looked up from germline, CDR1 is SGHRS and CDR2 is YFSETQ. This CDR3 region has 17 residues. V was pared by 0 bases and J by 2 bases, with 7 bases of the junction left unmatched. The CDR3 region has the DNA TGCGCCAGCAGCTTGGTTCCCCTAGCGGGGAACACAGATACGCAGTATTTT. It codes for CASSLVPLAGNTDTQYF.

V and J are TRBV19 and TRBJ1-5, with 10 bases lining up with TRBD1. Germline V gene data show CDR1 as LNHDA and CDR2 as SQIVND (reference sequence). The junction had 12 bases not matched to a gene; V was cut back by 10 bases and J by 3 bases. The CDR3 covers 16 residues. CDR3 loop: CATKAGDRGNNQPQHF. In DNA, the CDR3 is TGTGCCACCAAAGCCGGGGACAGGGGAAACAATCAGCCCCAGCATTTT.

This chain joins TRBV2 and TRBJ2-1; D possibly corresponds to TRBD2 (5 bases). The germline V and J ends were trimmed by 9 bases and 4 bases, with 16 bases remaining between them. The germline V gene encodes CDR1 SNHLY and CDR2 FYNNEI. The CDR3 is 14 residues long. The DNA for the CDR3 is TGTGCCAGTGTTTTAGAGGGTCTTTACAATGAGCAGTTCTTC. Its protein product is CASVLEGLYNEQFF.

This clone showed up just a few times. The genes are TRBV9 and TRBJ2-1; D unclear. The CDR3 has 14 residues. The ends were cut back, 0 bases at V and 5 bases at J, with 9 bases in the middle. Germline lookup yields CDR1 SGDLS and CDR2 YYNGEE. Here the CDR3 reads CASSVGPANNEQFF. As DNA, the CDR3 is TGTGCCAGCAGCGTAGGGCCCGCCAACAATGAGCAGTTCTTC.

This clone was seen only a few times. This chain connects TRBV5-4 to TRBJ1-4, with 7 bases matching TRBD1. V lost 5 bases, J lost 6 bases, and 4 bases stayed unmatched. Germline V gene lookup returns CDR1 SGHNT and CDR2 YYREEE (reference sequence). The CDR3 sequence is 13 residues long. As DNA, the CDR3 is TGTGCCAGCAGAGGCAGGGGGGATGAAAAACTGTTTTTT. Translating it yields CASRGRGDEKLFF.

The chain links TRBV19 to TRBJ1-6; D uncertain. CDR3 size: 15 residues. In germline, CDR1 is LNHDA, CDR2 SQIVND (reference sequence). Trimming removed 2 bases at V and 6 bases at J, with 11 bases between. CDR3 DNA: TGTGCCAGTAGTATAAGTAGTCGGTCTAATTCACCCCTCCACTTT. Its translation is CASSISSRSNSPLHF.